This T cell receptor (beta chain) was sequenced in a study of Ad26.COV2.S vaccination and SARS-CoV-2 variants. Generated by immunoSEQ multiplex PCR, the TCRdb table keeps only in-frame clones and is missing some. The profile shows approximately 340,000 clones, 85% of them singletons. The CDR3 runs to 15 residues. The trim removed 0 bases at V and 1 base at J, leaving 3 bases unmatched. Germline assignment: CDR1 SGHRS and CDR2 YFSETQ. Regarding treatment: about 20 received Ad26.COV2.S at low or high dose, single or two shots; roughly five received placebo; per-sample allocation not given. Sampling was done on day 63 after the first vaccine or placebo injection. An Ad26 vector carrying the Wuhan-strain SARS-CoV-2 spike served as the vaccine.

This chain uses TRBV5-1 with TRBJ2-5; 7 nucleotides align to TRBD1. The sequence derives from a person aged 18-65 years who received the Ad26.COV2.S COVID-19 vaccine or a placebo. The material sequenced was peripheral blood, taken in a trial of Ad26.COV2.S vaccine versus placebo. Here the CDR3 reads CASSLEGTAQETQYF. In DNA form, the CDR3 reads TGCGCCAGCAGCTTGGAAGGGACAGCCCAAGAGACCCAGTACTTC.